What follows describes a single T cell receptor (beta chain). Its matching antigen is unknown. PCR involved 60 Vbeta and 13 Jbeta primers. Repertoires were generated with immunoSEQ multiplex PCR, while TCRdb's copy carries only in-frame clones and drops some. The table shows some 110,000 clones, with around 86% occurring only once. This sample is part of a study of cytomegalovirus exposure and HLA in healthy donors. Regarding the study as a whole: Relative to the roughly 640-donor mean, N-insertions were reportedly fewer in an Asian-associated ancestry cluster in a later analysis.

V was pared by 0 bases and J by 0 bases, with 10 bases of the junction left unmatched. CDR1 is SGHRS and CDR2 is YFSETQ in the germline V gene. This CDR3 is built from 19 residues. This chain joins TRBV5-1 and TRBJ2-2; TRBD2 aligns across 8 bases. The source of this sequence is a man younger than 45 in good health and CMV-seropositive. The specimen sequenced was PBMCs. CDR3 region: CASSLGTSGSIANTGELFF. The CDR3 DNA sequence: TGCGCCAGCAGCTTGGGTACTAGCGGCTCGATAGCGAACACCGGGGAGCTGTTTTTT.